One and the same sample provided the 19 T cell receptor beta chains below, sequenced in a study of cytomegalovirus exposure and HLA in healthy donors. The study ran its PCR with 60 Vbeta and 13 Jbeta primers. Profiled with immunoSEQ multiplex PCR; TCRdb holds only in-frame clones, not every one. The sample consists of around 94,000 clones, around four fifths of them appearing once. The source material was PBMCs. All receptors come from a woman aged 40 to 55 in good health and CMV-seronegative.

The chain couples TRBV4-1 to TRBJ2-2; 16 bases are shared with TRBD2. J gave up 0 bases and V 1 base, and 2 bases lay outside the gene matches. The CDR3 length is 19 residues. CDR1 is MGHRA and CDR2 is YSYEKL in the germline V gene. This CDR3 reads CASSQVGLAGGTNTGELFF. The CDR3 coding sequence is TGCGCCAGCAGCCAAGTGGGACTAGCGGGGGGGACGAACACCGGGGAGCTGTTTTTT.

V and J are TRBV5-6 and TRBJ1-1, with D tentatively TRBD1 (5 bases). Germline V gene data show CDR1 as SGHDT and CDR2 as YYEEEE. This CDR3 is built from 16 residues. The V gene lost 1 base and the J gene lost 1 base, with 14 bases spanning the gap. CDR3 sequence (DNA): TGTGCCAGCAGCTTGTTTGGGGCTCCAAGGAACACTGAAGCTTTCTTT. It codes for CASSLFGAPRNTEAFF. The whole variable domain, remainder taken from reference TRBV5-6 and TRBJ1-1, is DAGVTQSPTHLIKTRGQQVTLRCSPKSGHDTVSWYQQALGQGPQFIFQYYEEEERQRGNFPDRFSGHQFPNYSSELNVNALLLGDSALYLCASSLFGAPRNTEAFFGQGTRLTVV.

The chain couples TRBV11-2 to TRBJ1-1; D is uncertain. The CDR3 sequence is 14 residues long. V dropped 3 bases and J dropped 5 bases, with 13 bases sitting between them. CDR1 and CDR2 from the germline V gene are SGHAT and FQNNGV. CDR3 loop: CASSFSVGGTEAFF. DNA for the CDR3: TGTGCCAGCAGCTTTTCGGTGGGAGGTACTGAAGCTTTCTTT.

V is TRBV7-3 and J is TRBJ1-1; perhaps TRBD1 as D (6 bases). CDR1 is SGHTA and CDR2 is FQGTGA in the germline V gene. With 1 base removed from V and 4 bases from J, the gap between germline ends came to 10 bases. The CDR3 has 14 amino acids. This CDR3 reads CASSLKGGVTEAFF. CDR3 DNA: TGTGCCAGCAGCTTAAAGGGGGGGGTCACTGAAGCTTTCTTT.

This chain joins TRBV5-1 and TRBJ2-3; D is undetermined. V shed 2 bases and J shed 1 base, with 11 bases lying between them. Germline V gives CDR1 SGHRS, CDR2 YFSETQ. The CDR3 spans 15 residues. CDR3 protein: CASSLWVGGTDTQYF. As DNA, the CDR3 is TGCGCCAGCAGCTTATGGGTAGGAGGCACAGATACGCAGTATTTT. The whole variable domain, filled in from reference TRBV5-1 and TRBJ2-3, reads KAGVTQTPRYLIKTRGQQVTLSCSPISGHRSVSWYQQTPGQGLQFLFEYFSETQRNKGNFPGRFSGRQFSNSRSEMNVSTLELGDSALYLCASSLWVGGTDTQYFGPGTRLTVL.

The rearrangement joins TRBV19 to TRBJ2-3; D may be TRBD2 (6 bases). V was pared by 5 bases and J by 3 bases, with 15 bases between. CDR1 and CDR2 from the germline V gene are LNHDA and SQIVND (reference sequence). This CDR3 has 15 amino acids. CDR3 in DNA: TGTGCCAGTAGTGCCTCAGGGAGGTTGACAGATACGCAGTATTTT. Translating it yields CASSASGRLTDTQYF.

The V gene is TRBV6-6, the J gene TRBJ1-2; 7 positions match TRBD1. Germline V gene data show CDR1 as MNHNY and CDR2 as SVGAGI (reference sequence). The trim removed 6 bases at V and 8 bases at J, leaving 9 bases unmatched. The CDR3 covers 13 residues. CDR3 sequence: CASRQFTGVGYTF. The DNA for the CDR3 is TGTGCCAGCAGGCAATTTACAGGGGTCGGCTACACCTTC.

This clone was counted between two and nine times. The V call is TRBV20-1, the J call TRBJ2-3, with unresolved D. CDR1 is DFQATT, CDR2 SNEGSKA, per germline (reference sequence). The CDR3 runs 10 residues. V was pared by 5 bases and J by 7 bases, with 7 bases between. The CDR3 DNA sequence: TGCAGTGCTCGCGTTCATACGCAGTATTTT. It codes for CSARVHTQYF.

J is TRBJ2-5 and V is TRBV18; TRBD1 agrees at 9 bases. Germline CDR1 and CDR2: KGHSH and LQKENI. The CDR3 is made up of 17 amino acids. With 2 bases clipped from V and 4 bases from J, the junction kept 11 bases outside the gene matches. As DNA, the CDR3 is TGTGCCAGCTCACCATGGGCGGGACAGGGAAGGGTAGAGACCCAGTACTTC. The encoded protein is CASSPWAGQGRVETQYF.

The CDR3 nucleotides are TGTGCCAGCAGAAGTAATCGGGACAGGGCAGCCGAGCAGTACTTC. Translating it yields CASRSNRDRAAEQYF. V gene TRBV6-5 combines with J gene TRBJ2-7; 9 nucleotides align to TRBD1. The CDR3 sequence is 15 residues long. Germline CDR1 and CDR2: MNHEY and SVGAGI. The V gene end was trimmed by 6 bases and the J gene end by 6 bases; junction bases not matched to a gene: 12.

The chain is built from TRBV5-1 and TRBJ2-5; TRBD2 matches at 7 bases. Germline loops: CDR1 SGHRS, CDR2 YFSETQ. CDR3 length: 13 residues. Losses at the gene ends were 7 bases for V and 1 base for J; bases not matched to a gene: 4. CDR3 in DNA: TGCGCCAGCCGTCCGGGGGGCCAAGAGACCCAGTACTTC. It yields the protein CASRPGGQETQYF. The full variable domain, its missing parts supplied by reference TRBV5-1 and TRBJ2-5, is KAGVTQTPRYLIKTRGQQVTLSCSPISGHRSVSWYQQTPGQGLQFLFEYFSETQRNKGNFPGRFSGRQFSNSRSEMNVSTLELGDSALYLCASRPGGQETQYFGPGTRLLVL.

CDR3 loop: CASSVVRYSYNEQFF. CDR3 in DNA: TGTGCCAGCAGTGTAGTCCGTTACTCCTACAATGAGCAGTTCTTC. The V call is TRBV6-1, the J call TRBJ2-1; D ambiguous. Per germline, CDR1 MNHNS and CDR2 SASEGT. V was shortened by 4 bases and J by 0 bases, with 10 bases between the two germline ends. CDR3 length: 15 amino acids.

The rearrangement joins TRBV7-9 to TRBJ2-7; D gene uncertain. Trimming stripped 2 bases from V and 4 bases from J, with 9 bases between. This CDR3 has 13 amino acids. The V gene's germline CDR1 is SEHNR and CDR2 FQNEAQ (reference sequence). The CDR3 loop reads CASSLSDRYEQYF. Written as DNA, the CDR3 is TGTGCCAGCAGCTTAAGCGATCGATACGAGCAGTACTTC.

The chain carries TRBV25-1 and TRBJ1-1, with no clear D. Germline V gene data show CDR1 as MGHDK and CDR2 as SYGVNS. The CDR3 is 12 amino acids. The germline V and J ends were trimmed by 8 bases and 1 base, with 8 bases remaining between them. The CDR3 loop is CASSLSNTEAFF. DNA of the CDR3: TGTGCCAGCTCCCTTTCGAACACTGAAGCTTTCTTT.

This chain connects TRBV28 to TRBJ1-6, with 8 bases lining up with TRBD1. Germline-derived CDR1 and CDR2 are MDHEN and SYDVKM. CDR3 size: 14 residues. With V trimmed by 3 bases and J by 12 bases, 7 bases remained unmatched. The CDR3 here is CASSFRAGGLPLHF. CDR3 DNA: TGTGCCAGCAGTTTTCGGGCAGGGGGCCTACCCCTCCACTTT.

This sequence joins TRBV6-5 and TRBJ2-3; D is possibly TRBD2 (5 bases). The length of the CDR3 is 15 residues. Trimming left V 7 bases short and J 5 bases short, with 19 bases between. In germline, CDR1 is MNHEY, CDR2 SVGAGI. CDR3 DNA: TGTGCCAGCATGTCAGCGGCTGCCGGCAGAGATACGCAGTATTTT. Its translation: CASMSAAAGRDTQYF.

The chain employs TRBV11-2 and TRBJ2-5; perhaps TRBD1 as D (5 bases). This CDR3 has 16 residues. Germline-derived CDR1 and CDR2 are SGHAT and FQNNGV. Trimming removed 3 bases at V and 5 bases at J, with 19 bases between. The CDR3 here is CASSLRTFRSGETQYF. The CDR3, as DNA: TGTGCCAGCAGCTTGAGGACATTCCGGTCCGGGGAGACCCAGTACTTC.

V gene TRBV5-6 combines with J gene TRBJ1-1, with D hard to call. Looked up from germline, CDR1 is SGHDT and CDR2 is YYEEEE. CDR3 length: 12 amino acids. V lost 0 bases, J lost 5 bases, and 5 bases lay in between. This CDR3 reads CASSLVTTEAFF. CDR3 nucleotide sequence: TGTGCCAGCAGCTTGGTAACTACTGAAGCTTTCTTT.

Concerning this clone itself: The CDR3 carries no conserved terminal phenylalanine or tryptophan, so it likely arises from a read error. This chain's CDR3 is CASSYRAGSAFL. The CDR3 DNA is TGTGCCAGCAGTTATAGGGCAGGGTCGGCTTTCCTT. V is TRBV6-5 and J is TRBJ1-1, with D possibly TRBD1 on 5 matching bases. Trimming took 3 bases from V and 11 from J, leaving 13 bases between them. The CDR3 has 12 amino acids. In germline, CDR1 is MNHEY, CDR2 SVGAGI.